This T cell receptor beta chain was profiled in a study of cytomegalovirus exposure and HLA in healthy donors. Study-level points and caveats: TCR beta sequences numbering over 15,000 were associated with HLA alleles at 0.05 false discovery rate in a later analysis. When the data were analyzed later, several of the most significant clusters appeared to be linked to common viral pathogens. The study had only CMV serostatus as immune exposure information. Across all donors, roughly uniform sequencing depth was an assumption of the presence/absence analyses.

Points on this clone: Its antigen is undetermined.

PCR involved 60 Vbeta and 13 Jbeta primers. The assay was immunoSEQ multiplex PCR, and TCRdb's table has in-frame clones only and misses some. The table shows 150,000 to 200,000 clones, with approximately 82% occurring only once. The germline V and J ends were trimmed by 6 bases and 0 bases, with 12 bases remaining between them. The CDR3 is 15 amino acids. The germline gives CDR1 LGHNT, CDR2 FRNRAP. The V gene is TRBV12-5, the J gene TRBJ1-3, with D perhaps matching TRBD1 (6 bases). Sequenced sample: PBMCs. This receptor was taken from a woman aged 30 to 39 in good health and CMV-seronegative. The CDR3 DNA reads TGTGCTAGTGGCCTCGGGACATCCTCTGGAAACACCATATATTTT. Amino acid sequence: CASGLGTSSGNTIYF.